This record concerns one T cell receptor (beta chain) sequence. The V gene end was trimmed by 3 bases and the J gene end by 2 bases; junction bases not matched to a gene: 0. Germline-derived CDR1 and CDR2 are MDHEN and SYDVKM. This CDR3 region has 14 residues. The source of the sample is a study of blood T cell repertoires in COVID-19. Turning to the study itself: Italy, Spain and the United States were the sources of the convalescent and acute COVID-19 samples.

In the study's own analysis: Using reference gene primer amplification, nucleated cell counts were estimated. TCRdb keeps only in-frame clones here, not all; method: immunoSEQ multiplex PCR. The V and J calls and clone size were taken over from that table, and D and trimming were inferred from the DNA. The profile shows roughly 110,000 clones, more than 75% of them singletons. Sequenced: peripheral blood. The receptor comes from a man aged 35 to 55 with acute or convalescent COVID-19. The chain has TRBV28 and TRBJ2-7; TRBD2 aligns across 11 bases. The CDR3 sequence is CASSLTSGTYEQYF. For the CDR3, the DNA is TGTGCCAGCAGTTTGACTAGCGGGACCTACGAGCAGTACTTC.